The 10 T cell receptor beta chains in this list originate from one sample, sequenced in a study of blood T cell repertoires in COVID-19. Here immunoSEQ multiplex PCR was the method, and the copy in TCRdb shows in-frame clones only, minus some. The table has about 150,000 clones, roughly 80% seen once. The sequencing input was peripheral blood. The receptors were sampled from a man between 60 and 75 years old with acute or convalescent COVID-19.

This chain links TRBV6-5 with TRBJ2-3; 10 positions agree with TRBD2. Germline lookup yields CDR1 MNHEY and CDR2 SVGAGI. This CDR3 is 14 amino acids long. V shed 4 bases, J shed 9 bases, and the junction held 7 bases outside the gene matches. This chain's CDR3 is CASSLGLAGETQYF. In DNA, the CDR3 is TGTGCCAGCAGTTTAGGGCTAGCGGGGGAGACGCAGTATTTT.

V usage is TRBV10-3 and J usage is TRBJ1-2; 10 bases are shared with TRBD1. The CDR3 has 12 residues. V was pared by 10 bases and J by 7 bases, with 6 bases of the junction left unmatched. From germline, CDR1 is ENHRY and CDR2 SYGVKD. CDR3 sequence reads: CATGQGGGGYTF. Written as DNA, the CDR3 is TGTGCCACCGGACAGGGGGGGGGTGGCTACACCTTC.

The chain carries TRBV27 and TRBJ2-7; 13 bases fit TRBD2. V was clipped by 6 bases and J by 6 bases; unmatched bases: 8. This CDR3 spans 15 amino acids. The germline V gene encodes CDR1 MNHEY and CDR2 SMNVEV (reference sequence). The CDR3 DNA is TGTGCCAGCAGCCCCAGGGGGACTAGCGGGGTCGAGCAGTACTTC. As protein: CASSPRGTSGVEQYF.

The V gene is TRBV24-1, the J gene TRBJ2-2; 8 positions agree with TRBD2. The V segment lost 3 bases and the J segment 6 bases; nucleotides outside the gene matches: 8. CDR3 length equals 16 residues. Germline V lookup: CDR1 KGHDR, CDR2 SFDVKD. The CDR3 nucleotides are TGTGCCACCAGTGATCGGCCGGGACTAGGTGCCGGGGAGCTGTTTTTT. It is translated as CATSDRPGLGAGELFF.

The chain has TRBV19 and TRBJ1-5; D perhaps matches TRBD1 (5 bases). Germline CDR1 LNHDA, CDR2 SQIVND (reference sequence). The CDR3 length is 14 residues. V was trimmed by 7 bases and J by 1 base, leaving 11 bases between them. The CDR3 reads CASKGRASNQPQHF. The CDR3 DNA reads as TGTGCCAGTAAGGGCAGGGCGAGCAATCAGCCCCAGCATTTT.

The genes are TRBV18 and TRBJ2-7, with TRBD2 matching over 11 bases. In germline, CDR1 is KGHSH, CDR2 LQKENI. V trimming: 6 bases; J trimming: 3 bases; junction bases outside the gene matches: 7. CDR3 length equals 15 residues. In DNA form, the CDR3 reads TGTGCCAGCTCGTTGGGACTAGCGGACAGCTACGAGCAGTACTTC. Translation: CASSLGLADSYEQYF.

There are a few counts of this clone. CDR3 sequence reads: CASSPTTGLAGGPRNEQFF. CDR3 coding DNA: TGTGCCAGCAGCCCGACAACGGGACTAGCGGGAGGGCCGAGGAATGAGCAGTTCTTC. V gene TRBV11-2 combines with J gene TRBJ2-1, with 16 bases aligning to TRBD2. V dropped 5 bases and J dropped 7; count of bases not matched to a gene: 14. The CDR3 totals 19 residues. The germline gives CDR1 SGHAT, CDR2 FQNNGV.

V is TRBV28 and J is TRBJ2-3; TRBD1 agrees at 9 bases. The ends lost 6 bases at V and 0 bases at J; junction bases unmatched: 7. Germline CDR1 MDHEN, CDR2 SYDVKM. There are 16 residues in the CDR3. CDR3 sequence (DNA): TGTGCCAGCAGGATGAACAGGGGGCTTAGCACAGATACGCAGTATTTT. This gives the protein CASRMNRGLSTDTQYF.

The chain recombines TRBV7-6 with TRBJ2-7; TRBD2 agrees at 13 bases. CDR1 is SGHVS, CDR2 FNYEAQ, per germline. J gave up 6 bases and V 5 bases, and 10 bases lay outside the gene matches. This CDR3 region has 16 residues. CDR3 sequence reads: CASSPRLAGGLSEQYF. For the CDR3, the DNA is TGTGCCAGCAGCCCTCGACTAGCGGGAGGCCTGAGCGAGCAGTACTTC.

The CDR3 nucleotides are TGTGCCAGCAGCTTAACGGGGACTAGCGGTAATGAGCAGTTCTTC. It specifies CASSLTGTSGNEQFF. V usage is TRBV7-3 and J usage is TRBJ2-1, with 11 bases identical to TRBD2. After removal of 0 bases from V and 7 bases from J, the junction contained 2 bases not matched to a gene. Germline loops: CDR1 SGHTA, CDR2 FQGTGA. The CDR3 runs 15 residues.